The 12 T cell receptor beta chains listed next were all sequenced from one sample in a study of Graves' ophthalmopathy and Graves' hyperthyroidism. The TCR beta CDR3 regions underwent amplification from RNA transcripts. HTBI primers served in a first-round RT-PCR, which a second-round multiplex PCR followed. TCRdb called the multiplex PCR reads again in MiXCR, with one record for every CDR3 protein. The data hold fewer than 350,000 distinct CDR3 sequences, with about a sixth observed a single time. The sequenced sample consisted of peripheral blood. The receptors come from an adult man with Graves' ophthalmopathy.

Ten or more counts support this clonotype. Here the CDR3 DNA reads TGTGCCAGCAGCTTAGTAGTCACTAGCAGGACCGGGGAGCTGTTTTTT. It specifies CASSLVVTSRTGELFF. The chain links TRBV11-2 to TRBJ2-2, with D possibly matching TRBD2 (6 bases). Trimming removed 1 base from V and 5 bases from J, with 14 bases in between. The CDR3 is made up of 16 amino acids. Germline values: CDR1 SGHAT, CDR2 FQNNGV. Based on the CDR3 plus reference TRBV11-2 and TRBJ2-2, the full variable domain is EAGVAQSPRYKIIEKRQSVAFWCNPISGHATLYWYQQILGQGPKLLIQFQNNGVVDDSQLPKDRFSAERLKGVDSTLKIQPAKLEDSAVYLCASSLVVTSRTGELFFGEGSRLTVL.

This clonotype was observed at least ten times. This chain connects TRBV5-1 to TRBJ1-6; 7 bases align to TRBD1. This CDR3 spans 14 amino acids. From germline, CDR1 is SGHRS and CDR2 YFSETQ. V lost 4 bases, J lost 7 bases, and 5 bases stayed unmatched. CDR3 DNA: TGCGCCAGCAGCGTAGACAGGGTCAATTCACCCCTCCACTTT. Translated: CASSVDRVNSPLHF.

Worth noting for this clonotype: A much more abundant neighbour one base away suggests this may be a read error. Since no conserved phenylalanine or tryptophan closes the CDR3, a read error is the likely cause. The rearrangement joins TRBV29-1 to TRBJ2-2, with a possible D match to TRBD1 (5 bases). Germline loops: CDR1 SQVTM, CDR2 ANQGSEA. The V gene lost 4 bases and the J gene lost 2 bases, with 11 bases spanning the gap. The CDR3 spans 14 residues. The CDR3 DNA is TGCAGCGTTGTGGGGCCGCGCAACACCGGGGAGCTGTTTCTT. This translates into CSVVGPRNTGELFL.

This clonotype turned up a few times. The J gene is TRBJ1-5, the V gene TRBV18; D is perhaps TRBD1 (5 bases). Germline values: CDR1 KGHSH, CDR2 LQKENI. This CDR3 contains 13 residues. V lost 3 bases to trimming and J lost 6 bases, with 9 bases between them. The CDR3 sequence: CASSPTGGQPQHF. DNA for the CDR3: TGTGCCAGCTCACCGACGGGGGGTCAGCCCCAGCATTTT.

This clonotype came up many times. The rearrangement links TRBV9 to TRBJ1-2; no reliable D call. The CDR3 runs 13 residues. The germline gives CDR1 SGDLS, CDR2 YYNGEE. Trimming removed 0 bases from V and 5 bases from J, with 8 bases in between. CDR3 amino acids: CASSVVPRYGYTF. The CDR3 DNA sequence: TGTGCCAGCAGCGTAGTGCCCCGGTATGGCTACACCTTC.

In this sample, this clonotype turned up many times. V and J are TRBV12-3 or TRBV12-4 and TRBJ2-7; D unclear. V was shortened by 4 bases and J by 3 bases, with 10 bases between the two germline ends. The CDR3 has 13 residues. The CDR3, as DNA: TGTGCCAGCAGTTCGTCTAGTTACTACGAGCAGTACTTC. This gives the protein CASSSSSYYEQYF.

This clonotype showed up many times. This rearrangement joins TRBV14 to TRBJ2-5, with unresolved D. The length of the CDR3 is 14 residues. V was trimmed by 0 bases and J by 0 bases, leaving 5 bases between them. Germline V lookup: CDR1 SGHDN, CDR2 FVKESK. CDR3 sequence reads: CASSQDANQETQYF. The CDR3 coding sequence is TGTGCCAGCAGCCAAGATGCTAACCAAGAGACCCAGTACTTC.

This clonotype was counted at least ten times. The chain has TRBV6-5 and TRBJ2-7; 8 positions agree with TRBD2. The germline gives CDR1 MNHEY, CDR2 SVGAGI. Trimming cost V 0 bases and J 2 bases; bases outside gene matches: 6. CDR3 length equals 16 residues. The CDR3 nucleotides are TGTGCCAGCAGTTACTCGATGGCGGGAGGAGCCTACGAGCAGTACTTC. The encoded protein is CASSYSMAGGAYEQYF.

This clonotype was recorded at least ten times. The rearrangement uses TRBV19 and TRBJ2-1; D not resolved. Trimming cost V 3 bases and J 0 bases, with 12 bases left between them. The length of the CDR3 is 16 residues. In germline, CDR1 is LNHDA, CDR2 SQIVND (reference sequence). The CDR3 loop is CASSMSGPLSYNEQFF. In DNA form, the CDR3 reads TGTGCCAGTAGTATGTCGGGTCCTCTCTCCTACAATGAGCAGTTCTTC.

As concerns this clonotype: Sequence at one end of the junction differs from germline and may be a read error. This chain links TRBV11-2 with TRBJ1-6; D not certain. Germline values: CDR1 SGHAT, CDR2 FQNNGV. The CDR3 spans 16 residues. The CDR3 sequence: CASSQTNIGLGSPLHF. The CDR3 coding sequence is TGCGCCAGCAGCCAAACTAATATAGGGCTAGGTTCACCCCTCCACTTT.

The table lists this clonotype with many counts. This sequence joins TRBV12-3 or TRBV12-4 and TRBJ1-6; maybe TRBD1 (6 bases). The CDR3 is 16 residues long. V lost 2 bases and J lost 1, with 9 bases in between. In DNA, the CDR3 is TGTGCCAGCAGTTTACACAGGGTGTCCTATAATTCACCCCTCCACTTT. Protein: CASSLHRVSYNSPLHF.

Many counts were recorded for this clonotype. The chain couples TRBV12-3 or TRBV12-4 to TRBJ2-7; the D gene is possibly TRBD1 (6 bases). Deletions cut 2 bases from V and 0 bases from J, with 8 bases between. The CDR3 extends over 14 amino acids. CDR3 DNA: TGTGCCAGCAGTTTAACAGGGACCTCCTACGAGCAGTACTTC. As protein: CASSLTGTSYEQYF.